The clone carrying this T cell receptor beta chain has ten or more counts. The antigen is unknown. The germline V and J ends were trimmed by 3 bases and 2 bases, with 12 bases remaining between them. The CDR3 length is 15 residues. Per germline, CDR1 SGHTA and CDR2 FQGTGA. In TCRdb, the 5' RACE reads were re-called with MiXCR into one record per CDR3 protein. The repertoire consists of some 57,000 distinct CDR3 sequences, with 9% to 15% occurring once and the leading ten covering around 23%. This record comes from a study of T-cell memory formation after mild COVID-19. Study in general: TCR clustering was largely donor specific. Overall study findings and caveats: Chiefly within CM and EM were the contracting CD4+ clones; CD8+ ones were within EMRA.

The J gene is TRBJ2-3, the V gene TRBV7-3, with D possibly called TRBD1 or TRBD2 (6 bases each). Sequenced sample: PBMCs or a T cell subset sorted from them (not recorded which). The clonotype originates from a young man who had mild COVID-19 (a few samples of this study predate the infection). Cell type and time point are not known. The CDR3 protein is CASSLIGGLTDTQYF. For the CDR3, the DNA is TGTGCCAGCAGCTTGATCGGGGGCCTCACAGATACGCAGTATTTT.